This TCR beta chain was found in a study of shared T cell receptors in the human thymus. Sequenced by immunoSEQ multiplex PCR; TCRdb stores in-frame clones only, minus some. The sample carries 700,000 or so clones, 70% to 90% recorded once. This CDR3 region has 19 residues. Germline lookup yields CDR1 SGHRS and CDR2 YFSETQ. With 3 bases removed from V and 4 bases from J, the gap between germline ends came to 28 bases. The sample was also linked to a second study, of human thymus T cells. That source adds: Healthy Finnish infants having corrective surgery for congenital heart defects served as donors. The study used thymus tissue resected during corrective heart surgery. V and J genes seemed to be used with bias in thymic and blood repertoires. Unrelated individuals reportedly shared highly overlapping thymic TCR repertoires.

The chain combines TRBV5-1 with TRBJ1-1; perhaps TRBD1 as D (5 bases). This sequence originates from a girl under three years old with a congenital heart defect. Sequenced sample: thymocytes. The CDR3 DNA sequence: TGCGCCAGCAGCTCATTCTTTTACGTCGACAGAAGCAGTTCCACTGAAGCTTTCTTT. This gives the protein CASSSFFYVDRSSSTEAFF.